The next 23 T cell receptor beta chains were all read from a single sample in a study of blood T cell repertoires in COVID-19. The repertoire was sequenced with immunoSEQ multiplex PCR; TCRdb's copy has only in-frame clones and lacks some. The sample has under 400,000 clones; 70% to 90% are singletons. The sample was peripheral blood. Receptors originate from a woman under 40 with COVID-19, enrolled during active disease.

V is TRBV2 and J is TRBJ2-5; D not resolved. Looked up from germline, CDR1 is SNHLY and CDR2 is FYNNEI. Trimming pared 5 bases from V and 4 bases from J, leaving 17 bases between. The CDR3 length is 15 residues. The CDR3 nucleotides are TGTGCCAGCAGTCGTCGTCGGGTCGTGGGAGAGACCCAGTACTTC. It translates to CASSRRRVVGETQYF.

The chain links TRBV27 to TRBJ2-1; 12 nucleotides match TRBD2. The germline gives CDR1 MNHEY, CDR2 SMNVEV (reference sequence). Germline trimming cut 5 bases from V and 5 bases from J; bases unmatched to any gene: 13. The CDR3 is 18 residues long. The DNA of the CDR3 is TGTGCCAGCAGTCCCCCAAACCTCCTAGCGGGAGGGGACAATGAGCAGTTCTTC. Protein product: CASSPPNLLAGGDNEQFF.

The CDR3 reads CASSPDSLRGYTF. In DNA, the CDR3 is TGTGCCAGCAGCCCGGACAGTCTTCGGGGCTACACCTTC. The chain combines TRBV11-2 with TRBJ1-2, with a possible D match to TRBD1 (6 bases). The V and J ends lost 5 bases and 8 bases respectively, with 15 bases between them. The CDR3 totals 13 residues. The germline V gene has CDR1 SGHAT and CDR2 FQNNGV.

The rearrangement uses TRBV11-2 and TRBJ2-7, with 8 bases identical to TRBD2. The length of the CDR3 is 15 residues. Germline assignment: CDR1 SGHAT and CDR2 FQNNGV. J gave up 6 bases and V 3 bases, and 10 bases lay outside the gene matches. In DNA form, the CDR3 reads TGTGCCAGCAGCTTTTCCGCCGGGAGGGAGGTCGAGCAGTACTTC. Protein sequence: CASSFSAGREVEQYF.

This clone was detected only once. This rearrangement joins TRBV19 to TRBJ2-2; the match to TRBD2 covers 9 bases. The V gene's germline CDR1 is LNHDA and CDR2 SQIVND (reference sequence). The V gene end was trimmed by 6 bases and the J gene end by 4 bases; junction bases not matched to a gene: 3. CDR3 length equals 14 residues. In DNA form, the CDR3 reads TGTGCCAGTAGGCTAGCGGGAACCACCGGGGAGCTGTTTTTT. It is translated as CASRLAGTTGELFF.

The chain recombines TRBV6-1 with TRBJ1-1; D unclear. This CDR3 comprises 14 residues. Looked up from germline, CDR1 is MNHNS and CDR2 is SASEGT. The ends were cut back, 2 bases at V and 4 bases at J, with 11 bases in the middle. This CDR3 reads CASSELQEVTEAFF. Written as DNA, the CDR3 is TGTGCCAGCAGTGAACTCCAGGAGGTCACTGAAGCTTTCTTT.

As to this clone: This could be a read error, since a much larger clone is one nucleotide away. The same CDR3 arises from other DNA sequences in this sample as well. J is TRBJ2-7 and V is TRBV10-3; D is unresolved. V lost 4 bases and J lost 3, with 7 bases in between. Germline CDR1 is ENHRY and CDR2 is SYGVKD. The CDR3 runs 12 residues. The CDR3 bases are TGTGCCATCAGTGGCGGCAGCTACGAGCAGTACTTC. Amino acids: CAISGGSYEQYF.

The chain links TRBV3-1 (or the pseudogene TRBV3-2) to TRBJ2-4; D unclear. Germline V gene sequence: CDR1 LGHDT, CDR2 YNNKEL (reference sequence). Trimming shortened V by 6 bases and J by 9 bases, and 9 bases separated the two germline ends. The CDR3 totals 11 residues. This chain's CDR3 is CASRAESIQYF. CDR3 bases: TGTGCCAGCAGGGCGGAGAGCATTCAGTACTTC.

The chain links TRBV15 to TRBJ2-5; 13 bases match TRBD2. With V trimmed by 5 bases and J by 3 bases, 3 bases remained unmatched. Germline lookup yields CDR1 LNHNV and CDR2 YYDKDF (reference sequence). This CDR3 region has 15 residues. In DNA, the CDR3 is TGTGCCACCAGCTACGGGACTAGCGGGAAAGAGACCCAGTACTTC. This gives the protein CATSYGTSGKETQYF. Full variable domain (remainder filled in from reference TRBV15 and TRBJ2-5): DAMVIQNPRYQVTQFGKPVTLSCSQTLNHNVMYWYQQKSSQAPKLLFHYYDKDFNNEADTPDNFQSRRPNTSFCFLDIRSPGLGDTAMYLCATSYGTSGKETQYFGPGTRLLVL.

In this sample, this clone turned up once. The rearrangement joins TRBV7-6 to TRBJ2-2, with 7 bases aligning to TRBD1. Germline values: CDR1 SGHVS, CDR2 FNYEAQ. The CDR3 sequence is 16 residues long. Trimming removed 0 bases from V and 2 bases from J; junction bases left unmatched: 3. CDR3 loop: CASSLAGQQNTGELFF. CDR3 nucleotides: TGTGCCAGCAGCTTAGCGGGACAGCAAAACACCGGGGAGCTGTTTTTT.

The CDR3 region is CASSPWRGETQYF. CDR3 in DNA: TGCGCCAGCAGCCCCTGGCGCGGAGAGACCCAGTACTTC. The V and J genes are TRBV5-1 and TRBJ2-5, with D hard to call. This CDR3 is 13 amino acids long. The germline V gene encodes CDR1 SGHRS and CDR2 YFSETQ. V dropped 4 bases and J dropped 4 bases, with 11 bases sitting between them. Combining the CDR3 with reference TRBV5-1 and TRBJ2-5 gives the whole variable domain KAGVTQTPRYLIKTRGQQVTLSCSPISGHRSVSWYQQTPGQGLQFLFEYFSETQRNKGNFPGRFSGRQFSNSRSEMNVSTLELGDSALYLCASSPWRGETQYFGPGTRLLVL.

The chain uses TRBV4-2 and TRBJ1-2, with D maybe TRBD1 (5 bases). V was clipped by 5 bases and J by 1 base, with 20 bases between them. CDR1 LGHNA and CDR2 YNFKEQ come from the germline V gene. The CDR3 is made up of 17 amino acids. CDR3 nucleotide sequence: TGTGCCAGCAGCGGGATCCCAGGGAACGGTTTTAACTATGGCTACACCTTC. Amino acid sequence: CASSGIPGNGFNYGYTF.

The chain joins TRBV11-3 to TRBJ2-7, with TRBD1 identical over 8 bases. The CDR3 is 15 amino acids. The germline V gene has CDR1 SGHNT and CDR2 YENEEA. Germline trimming cut 5 bases from V and 3 bases from J; bases unmatched to any gene: 9. For the CDR3, the DNA is TGTGCCAGCAGCCCCGGACAGGGTTTGGACTACGAGCAGTACTTC. It encodes CASSPGQGLDYEQYF.

The chain is built from TRBV10-2 and TRBJ1-1; no clear D. The CDR3 extends over 12 amino acids. The V gene lost 5 bases and the J gene lost 7 bases, with 11 bases spanning the gap. Germline V gene data show CDR1 as WSHSY and CDR2 as SAAADI. CDR3 region: CASSQRGIEAFF. CDR3 nucleotides: TGCGCCAGCAGTCAGCGCGGGATTGAAGCTTTCTTT.

The chain joins TRBV7-2 to TRBJ2-7; tentative D call: TRBD1 (6 bases). The CDR3 extends over 13 amino acids. V lost 5 bases, J lost 8 bases, and 16 bases lay in between. Germline V gene sequence: CDR1 SGHTA, CDR2 FQGNSA. CDR3: CASSRITGFQQYF. In DNA, the CDR3 is TGTGCCAGCAGCCGTATAACAGGGTTCCAGCAGTACTTC.

The CDR3 DNA follows: TGTGCCAGCAGCCGTAACAGGGGGCAGTCTGAAGCTTTCTTT. Translated: CASSRNRGQSEAFF. The chain joins TRBV7-9 to TRBJ1-1, with 9 nucleotides matching TRBD1. Trimming took 5 bases from V and 6 from J; bases not matched to a gene: 7. The CDR3 spans 14 residues. CDR1 is SEHNR, CDR2 FQNEAQ, per germline (reference sequence).

V gene TRBV9 combines with J gene TRBJ2-3, with TRBD2 matching 11 bases. The germline gives CDR1 SGDLS, CDR2 YYNGEE. V dropped 4 bases and J dropped 4; count of bases not matched to a gene: 20. This CDR3 has 20 residues. The CDR3 loop reads CASSPSRGGTSGKRADTQYF. The CDR3 DNA reads as TGTGCCAGCAGCCCATCCCGGGGGGGGACTAGCGGAAAACGGGCAGATACGCAGTATTTT. Complete variable domain (other parts from reference TRBV9 and TRBJ2-3): DSGVTQTPKHLITATGQRVTLRCSPRSGDLSVYWYQQSLDQGLQFLIQYYNGEERAKGNILERFSAQQFPDLHSELNLSSLELGDSALYFCASSPSRGGTSGKRADTQYFGPGTRLTVL.

The chain joins TRBV7-2 to TRBJ2-7, with TRBD2 matching over 14 bases. Germline V gene lookup returns CDR1 SGHTA and CDR2 FQGNSA. The CDR3 has 15 amino acids. V lost 2 bases to trimming and J lost 5 bases; unmatched junction nucleotides: 2. For the CDR3, the DNA is TGTGCCAGCAGCTTACAGACTAGCGGGAGGGACGAGCAGTACTTC. The encoded protein is CASSLQTSGRDEQYF.

V usage is TRBV19 and J usage is TRBJ1-1; tentative D call: TRBD1 (5 bases). The CDR3 loop spans 17 amino acids. V lost 2 bases, J lost 5 bases, and 21 bases lay in between. Germline V gene data show CDR1 as LNHDA and CDR2 as SQIVND (reference sequence). CDR3 residues: CASSIKHVARAGTEAFF. The CDR3 bases are TGTGCCAGTAGTATAAAGCACGTCGCCAGGGCGGGGACTGAAGCTTTCTTT.

The V and J genes are TRBV12-5 and TRBJ2-1; possibly TRBD2 for D (6 bases). V was cut by 2 bases and J by 4 bases, with 21 bases left in between. Per the germline V gene, CDR1 is LGHNT and CDR2 is FRNRAP. This CDR3 comprises 18 residues. The CDR3 nucleotides are TGTGCTAGTGGTTTGTTACAAGGGACTTGGGGGGAGTACAATGAGCAGTTCTTC. Its translation is CASGLLQGTWGEYNEQFF. The complete variable domain, with remaining parts taken from reference TRBV12-5 and TRBJ2-1, reads DARVTQTPRHKVTEMGQEVTMRCQPILGHNTVFWYRQTMMQGLELLAYFRNRAPLDDSGMPKDRFSAEMPDATLATLKIQPSEPRDSAVYFCASGLLQGTWGEYNEQFFGPGTRLTVL.

The chain combines TRBV10-1 with TRBJ2-7, with 7 nucleotides matching TRBD2. In germline, CDR1 is WNHNN, CDR2 SYGVQD (reference sequence). The CDR3 is 14 amino acids. V trimming: 6 bases; J trimming: 7 bases; junction bases outside the gene matches: 12. CDR3 amino acids: CASSPGTAGGEQYF. In nucleotides, the CDR3 is TGCGCCAGCAGCCCCGGGACTGCCGGGGGGGAGCAGTACTTC.

This sequence joins TRBV4-1 and TRBJ2-6; 7 bases fit TRBD1. Losses at the gene ends were 3 bases for V and 0 bases for J; bases not matched to a gene: 8. This CDR3 has 18 residues. Germline V lookup: CDR1 MGHRA, CDR2 YSYEKL. As DNA, the CDR3 is TGCGCCAGCAGCCACGAGAGGGGGCAAAACTCTGGGGCCAACGTCCTGACTTTC. The encoded protein is CASSHERGQNSGANVLTF.

The count of this clone is one. The V gene is TRBV20-1, the J gene TRBJ2-3; D is unresolved. The CDR3 sequence is 11 residues long. Trimming pared 6 bases from V and 2 bases from J, leaving 6 bases between. Germline V CDR1 and CDR2: DFQATT, SNEGSKA (reference sequence). CDR3 in amino acids: CSAQVTDTQYF. In nucleotides, the CDR3 is TGCAGTGCGCAGGTCACAGATACGCAGTATTTT.